Listed here are 10 T cell receptor beta chains from one sample, sequenced in a study of patients and donors after allogeneic stem cell transplantation. TCRdb called the RT-PCR reads again in MiXCR, with one record for every CDR3 protein. The table has some 230,000 distinct CDR3 sequences, roughly 13% seen once. Specimen: blood, either unsorted or a sorted T cell fraction (not recorded which). The receptors were sampled from a human donor who was either an allogeneic HSCT recipient or a stem cell or donor lymphocyte infusion donor (not recorded which). It is not recorded whose cells these are; they may come from a transplant donor.

This clonotype was seen a handful of times. This CDR3 reads CASSQGPGWTDTQYF. The CDR3, as DNA: TGTGCCAGCAGCCAAGGTCCGGGTTGGACAGATACGCAGTATTTT. The chain couples TRBV7-3 to TRBJ2-3; D gene ambiguous. The CDR3 length is 15 residues. With 5 bases removed from V and 3 bases from J, the gap between germline ends came to 15 bases. Germline loops: CDR1 SGHTA, CDR2 FQGTGA.

This chain joins TRBV24-1 and TRBJ1-4; 9 bases agree with TRBD1. CDR1 and CDR2 from the germline V gene are KGHDR and SFDVKD. Trimming at V came to 6 bases and at J to 3 bases, leaving 4 bases not matched to a gene. The CDR3 contains 15 residues. In DNA form, the CDR3 reads TGTGCCACCAGTACAGGGGGCTTAGCTAATGAAAAACTGTTTTTT. Protein: CATSTGGLANEKLFF.

This clonotype showed up many times. The chain recombines TRBV9 with TRBJ1-6, with no clear D. The germline gives CDR1 SGDLS, CDR2 YYNGEE. This CDR3 contains 15 residues. The V gene lost 0 bases and the J gene lost 5 bases, with 9 bases spanning the gap. The CDR3 sequence is CASSVGGNNNSPLHF. The CDR3 DNA sequence: TGTGCCAGCAGCGTAGGAGGGAATAATAATTCACCCCTCCACTTT.

This clonotype was counted a few times. The chain has TRBV20-1 and TRBJ1-4; D is ambiguous. The CDR3 covers 14 residues. The ends were cut back, 4 bases at V and 13 bases at J, with 22 bases in the middle. Looked up from germline, CDR1 is DFQATT and CDR2 is SNEGSKA (reference sequence). CDR3 loop: CSAKDGLTMKRLFF. The CDR3 coding sequence is TGCAGTGCTAAGGACGGACTTACTATGAAAAGACTGTTTTTT.

The chain recombines TRBV10-3 with TRBJ2-3; TRBD2 matches at 7 bases. CDR3 length: 16 residues. Per the germline V gene, CDR1 is ENHRY and CDR2 is SYGVKD. The junction had 10 bases not matched to a gene; V was cut back by 6 bases and J by 1 base. The CDR3 loop reads CAIRPSGIGGTDTQYF. In DNA form, the CDR3 reads TGTGCCATCAGGCCGAGCGGGATTGGGGGCACAGATACGCAGTATTTT.

This clonotype has at least ten counts. The chain links TRBV2 to TRBJ2-1, with a weak D call TRBD2 (5 bases). Germline V gene data show CDR1 as SNHLY and CDR2 as FYNNEI. There are 14 residues in the CDR3. Between the trimmed V and J ends, which lost 2 bases and 5 bases, there was a span of 10 bases. CDR3 sequence: CASSEHGVHNEQFF. The CDR3 region has the DNA TGTGCCAGCAGTGAACACGGGGTCCACAATGAGCAGTTCTTC.

This rearrangement joins TRBV4-1 to TRBJ2-1, with D perhaps TRBD1 (6 bases). Germline CDR1 and CDR2: MGHRA and YSYEKL. V was trimmed by 1 base and J by 5 bases, leaving 12 bases between them. CDR3 length equals 15 residues. The CDR3 region is CASSQVLAGDNEQFF. In DNA, the CDR3 is TGCGCCAGCAGCCAAGTTCTAGCAGGGGACAATGAGCAGTTCTTC.

This clonotype appeared many times. This chain joins TRBV6-5 and TRBJ1-2, with D possibly matching TRBD1 (6 bases). CDR1 is MNHEY, CDR2 SVGAGI, per germline. V lost 4 bases and J 8 bases, leaving 17 bases between the germline ends. This CDR3 comprises 14 residues. The CDR3 nucleotides read TGTGCCAGCAGTTCCGACAGGACGGTTCGGGGCTACACCTTC. It yields the protein CASSSDRTVRGYTF.

This clonotype was detected only a few times. J is TRBJ2-7 and V is TRBV21-1; no check of the table's D call, TRBD1, against the DNA was made. TRBV21-1 is a pseudogene locus. The CDR3 consists of 13 residues. CDR3 amino acids: CASRRGESYEQYF. CDR3 coding DNA: TGTGCCAGCAGGCGGGGGGAGAGCTACGAGCAGTACTTC.

This clonotype showed up many times. V usage is TRBV4-1 and J usage is TRBJ1-1; 7 bases fit TRBD1. Germline V gene data show CDR1 as MGHRA and CDR2 as YSYEKL. The CDR3 sequence is 15 residues long. The ends lost 0 bases at V and 3 bases at J; junction bases unmatched: 4. This chain's CDR3 is CASSQEVTGDTEAFF. CDR3 nucleotide sequence: TGCGCCAGCAGCCAAGAAGTAACAGGGGACACTGAAGCTTTCTTT.